This TCR beta chain is from a study of multiple sclerosis patients with progressive multifocal leukoencephalopathy. General study results and limits: Less diverse TRB repertoires were suggested in most PML patients.

Each PCR contained spiked synthetic TR CDR3 controls spanning every V-J pairing. Using immunoSEQ multiplex PCR, the repertoire was profiled, and TCRdb retains in-frame clones only, with some absent. The sample includes about 31,000 clones, approximately 89% of them seen just once. For this clone: Antigen specificity is unknown.

The V and J ends lost 11 bases and 1 base respectively, with 14 bases between them. This CDR3 is built from 13 residues. The germline gives CDR1 SGHAT, CDR2 FQDESV (reference sequence). The time point: time of PML onset. T3 refers to blood collected at the onset of PML. Sample: PBMCs, taken from a patient treated with natalizumab. The clonotype was recovered from a woman aged 25-40 years with progressive multifocal leukoencephalopathy. V usage is TRBV11-1 and J usage is TRBJ2-5; D is possibly TRBD2 (6 bases). The CDR3 sequence: CASGRGVQETQYF. CDR3 bases: TGTGCCTCCGGGAGAGGGGTCCAAGAGACCCAGTACTTC.